This T cell receptor beta chain was found in a study of vaccination effects on CD4 cells after COVID-19. Using immunoSEQ multiplex PCR, the repertoire was profiled, and TCRdb retains in-frame clones only, with some absent. The data show around 60,000 clones, with approximately 76% seen just once and 2.5% to 3.5% held by the top ten. Antigen-specific CD4+ T cell clonotypes were called by their expansion after viral peptide-pool culture in ViraFEST. Once cultured for approximately ten days, the cells underwent separation to obtain CD4+ T cells. Vaccine recipients lacked prior SARS-CoV-2 infection and had negative nucleocapsid antibodies. Half the medium was swapped for IL-2 medium on days 3 and 7. Whole-study results and caveats: Marked clonal contraction of both clone types appeared late after vaccination.

The CDR3 contains 12 residues. Germline CDR1 reads SGDLS; CDR2 reads YYNGEE. Trimming took off 4 bases at V and 5 bases at J, with 8 bases between the two ends. Comments on this clone: What it binds is unknown.

The J gene is TRBJ2-3, the V gene TRBV9; the D gene is possibly TRBD2 (6 bases). This sequence originates from a human donor who received a COVID-19 vaccine. The sequenced sample was CD4+ T cells from PBMCs cultured with HCoV-NL63 spike peptides, obtained before COVID-19 vaccination. CDR3 protein: CASSPGEDTQYF. DNA for the CDR3: TGTGCCAGCAGCCCGGGGGAAGATACGCAGTATTTT.